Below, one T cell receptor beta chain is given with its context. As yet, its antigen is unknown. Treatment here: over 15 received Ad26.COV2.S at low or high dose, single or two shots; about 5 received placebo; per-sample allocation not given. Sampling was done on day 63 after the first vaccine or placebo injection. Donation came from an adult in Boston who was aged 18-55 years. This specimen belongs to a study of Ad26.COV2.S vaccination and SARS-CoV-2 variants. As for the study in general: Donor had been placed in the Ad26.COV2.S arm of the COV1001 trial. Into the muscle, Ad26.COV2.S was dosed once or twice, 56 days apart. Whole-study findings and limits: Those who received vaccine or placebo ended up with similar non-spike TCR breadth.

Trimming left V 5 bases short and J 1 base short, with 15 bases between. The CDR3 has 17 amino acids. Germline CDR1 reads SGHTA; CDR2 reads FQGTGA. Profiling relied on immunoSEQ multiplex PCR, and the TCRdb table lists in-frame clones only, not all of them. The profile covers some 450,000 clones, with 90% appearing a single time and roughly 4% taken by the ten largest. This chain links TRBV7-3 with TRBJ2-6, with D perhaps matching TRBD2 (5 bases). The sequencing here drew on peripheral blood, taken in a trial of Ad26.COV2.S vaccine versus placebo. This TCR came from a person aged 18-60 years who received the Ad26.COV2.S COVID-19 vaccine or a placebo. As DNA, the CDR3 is TGTGCCAGCAGCAGATACGGAGGCCTTTCTGGGGCCAACGTCCTGACTTTC. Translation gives CASSRYGGLSGANVLTF.